This is a list of T cell receptor beta chains from one sample in a study of shared clonotypes between healthy human individuals. TCRdb's table, derived via immunoSEQ multiplex PCR, lists solely in-frame clones and lacks some. The sample has approximately 2.5 million clones, 93% seen once. The specimen sequenced was naive CD4+ T cells from PBMCs. The receptors were gathered from a man in his late teens or twenties in good health. Some clones in this sample may be carry-over from other donors' samples. Each CDR3 is given with its conserved first and last residue. D genes are given only for firm matches. The listing skips clone size in some rows; elsewhere it reads once, few, many or a size class.

D	size	V	length	J	CDR3	DNA
-	-	TRBV5-1	14	TRBJ2-1	CASSLGTGYNEQFF	TGCGCCAGCAGCCTAGGGACGGGCTACAATGAGCAGTTCTTC
TRBD1	once	TRBV19	15	TRBJ2-5	CASNQGAISQETQYF	TGTGCCAGTAATCAGGGGGCTATTTCCCAAGAGACCCAGTACTTC
-	-	TRBV5-1	17	TRBJ1-2	CASTSYPGQEEWDGYTF	TGCGCCAGCACGAGTTACCCGGGGCAGGAGGAGTGGGATGGCTACACCTTC
-	-	TRBV9	12	TRBJ2-1	CASSALRQEQFF	TGTGCCAGCAGCGCCCTCCGTCAGGAGCAGTTCTTC
TRBD1	-	TRBV6-5	15	TRBJ1-1	CASRLQGALYTEAFF	TGTGCCAGCAGGCTACAGGGGGCCTTATACACTGAAGCTTTCTTT
-	-	TRBV11-2	15	TRBJ1-1	CASSPVSGGDTEAFF	TGTGCCAGCAGCCCCGTTTCTGGTGGGGACACTGAAGCTTTCTTT
TRBD1	-	TRBV19	16	TRBJ1-5	CASSTPGTGVNQPQHF	TGTGCCAGTAGTACCCCCGGGACAGGGGTAAATCAGCCCCAGCATTTT
-	-	TRBV2	15	TRBJ2-2	CASSESGRGTGELFF	TGTGCCAGCAGTGAAAGCGGACGGGGCACCGGGGAGCTGTTTTTT
TRBD1	few	TRBV28	15	TRBJ2-2	CASSWGQVLTGELFF	TGTGCCAGCAGCTGGGGACAGGTCTTGACCGGGGAGCTGTTTTTT
TRBD1	-	TRBV30	16	TRBJ1-2	CAWSDNPGQGAYGYTF	TGTGCCTGGAGTGACAACCCAGGACAGGGGGCGTATGGCTACACCTTC
TRBD2	-	TRBV28	17	TRBJ2-3	CASSRYRLAGVPDTQYF	TGTGCCAGCAGTCGATATCGACTAGCGGGAGTCCCCGATACGCAGTATTTT
TRBD1	-	TRBV28	15	TRBJ1-1	CASLQGALGPAEAFF	TGTGCCAGTCTACAGGGGGCGCTGGGTCCGGCTGAAGCTTTCTTT
-	-	TRBV29-1	15	TRBJ1-2	CSAPIGGRGVRGYTF	TGCAGCGCTCCGATTGGGGGCAGGGGAGTTCGTGGCTACACCTTC
-	once	TRBV5-1	14	TRBJ2-2	CASSWRANTGELFF	TGCGCCAGCAGCTGGAGGGCCAACACCGGGGAGCTGTTTTTT
TRBD1	-	TRBV14	15	TRBJ1-2	CASSQLLTGLHGYTF	TGTGCCAGCAGCCAACTATTGACAGGGCTCCATGGCTACACCTTC
-	-	TRBV29-1	11	TRBJ1-1	CSVDRGTEAFF	TGCAGCGTTGATAGGGGGACTGAAGCTTTCTTT
TRBD2	-	TRBV19	16	TRBJ2-5	CASSLQVAGPFETQYF	TGTGCCAGTAGTCTCCAGGTAGCGGGACCGTTTGAGACCCAGTACTTC
-	-	TRBV2	13	TRBJ1-6	CAGQKEANSPLHF	TGTGCCGGACAGAAGGAGGCGAATTCACCCCTCCACTTT
-	-	TRBV7-7	15	TRBJ2-5	CASSLGRAYQETQYF	TGTGCCAGCAGCTTGGGCAGGGCGTACCAAGAGACCCAGTACTTC
-	-	TRBV30	14	TRBJ2-7	CAWSVRAGPYEQYF	TGTGCCTGGAGTGTAAGGGCAGGTCCCTACGAGCAGTACTTC
-	-	TRBV29-1	13	TRBJ1-1	CSVERDSNTEAFF	TGCAGCGTTGAAAGGGATTCGAACACTGAAGCTTTCTTT
TRBD2	-	TRBV19	18	TRBJ2-1	CASSLNGLAGGSYNEQFF	TGTGCCAGTAGTTTAAATGGGCTAGCGGGAGGTTCCTACAATGAGCAGTTCTTC
TRBD1	-	TRBV28	16	TRBJ2-2	CASSRDRAPNTGELFF	TGTGCCAGCAGTCGCGACAGGGCGCCGAACACCGGGGAGCTGTTTTTT
-	-	TRBV6-8	16	TRBJ2-7	CASIRPPGPANYEQYF	TGTGCCAGCATCCGCCCCCCGGGGCCGGCCAACTACGAGCAGTACTTC
TRBD2	-	TRBV4-2	16	TRBJ2-5	CASSPGTSSDQETQYF	TGTGCCAGCAGCCCCGGGACTAGCAGTGACCAAGAGACCCAGTACTTC
-	once	TRBV29-1	14	TRBJ2-2	CSVGDRTNTGELFF	TGCAGCGTTGGTGATCGAACGAACACCGGGGAGCTGTTTTTT
TRBD1	few	TRBV4-1	16	TRBJ1-1	CASSLGQGTMNTEAFF	TGCGCCAGCAGCCTGGGACAGGGGACGATGAACACTGAAGCTTTCTTT
TRBD1	-	TRBV5-1	15	TRBJ2-1	CASRKTGTGWNEQFF	TGCGCCAGCAGAAAGACCGGGACAGGGTGGAATGAGCAGTTCTTC
TRBD1	-	TRBV5-1	18	TRBJ2-2	CASSLESPGQGRAGELFF	TGCGCCAGCAGCTTGGAATCCCCGGGACAGGGAAGGGCCGGGGAGCTGTTTTTT
-	once	TRBV18	15	TRBJ2-2	CASSSGPRNTGELFF	TGTGCCAGCTCCTCGGGACCCAGGAACACCGGGGAGCTGTTTTTT
TRBD2	-	TRBV9	16	TRBJ2-2	CASSVRAGVNTGELFF	TGTGCCAGCAGCGTAAGAGCGGGAGTGAACACCGGGGAGCTGTTTTTT
TRBD1	once	TRBV27	14	TRBJ2-4	CASSLGDRKNIQYF	TGTGCCAGCAGTTTAGGGGACAGAAAAAACATTCAGTACTTC
-	-	TRBV7-9	15	TRBJ2-3	CASSNRKGGTDTQYF	TGTGCCAGCAGCAACAGGAAGGGGGGCACAGATACGCAGTATTTT
-	-	TRBV28	15	TRBJ1-1	CASSFMGIGNTEAFF	TGTGCCAGCAGTTTCATGGGGATAGGGAACACTGAAGCTTTCTTT
-	-	TRBV15	16	TRBJ1-3	CATSRDLGQKGNTIYF	TGTGCCACCAGCAGAGACTTAGGACAGAAGGGAAACACCATATATTTT
-	-	TRBV2	14	TRBJ1-1	CASSDRTSNTEAFF	TGTGCCAGCAGTGATCGGACGTCGAACACTGAAGCTTTCTTT